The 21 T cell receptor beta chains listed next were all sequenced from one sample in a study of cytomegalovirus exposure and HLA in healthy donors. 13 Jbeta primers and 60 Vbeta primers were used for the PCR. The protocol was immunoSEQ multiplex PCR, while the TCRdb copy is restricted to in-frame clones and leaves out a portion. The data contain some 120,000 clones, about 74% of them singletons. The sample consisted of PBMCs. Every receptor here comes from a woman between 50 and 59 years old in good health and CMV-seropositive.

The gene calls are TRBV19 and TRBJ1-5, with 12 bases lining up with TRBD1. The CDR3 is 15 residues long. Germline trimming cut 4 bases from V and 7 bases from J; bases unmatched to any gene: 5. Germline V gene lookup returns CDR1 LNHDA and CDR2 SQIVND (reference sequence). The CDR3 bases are TGTGCCAGTAGTACAGGGACAGGGGGCGGACAGCCCCAGCATTTT. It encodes CASSTGTGGGQPQHF. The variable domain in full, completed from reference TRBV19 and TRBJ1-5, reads DGGITQSPKYLFRKEGQNVTLSCEQNLNHDAMYWYRQDPGQGLRLIYYSQIVNDFQKGDIAEGYSVSREKKESFPLTVTSAQKNPTAFYLCASSTGTGGGQPQHFGDGTRLSIL.

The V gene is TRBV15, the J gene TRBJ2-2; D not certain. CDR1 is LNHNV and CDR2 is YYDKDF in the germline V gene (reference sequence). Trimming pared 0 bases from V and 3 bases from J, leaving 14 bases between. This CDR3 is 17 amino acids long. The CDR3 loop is CATSRDAGAGYTGELFF. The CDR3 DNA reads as TGTGCCACCAGCAGAGATGCCGGCGCAGGTTACACCGGGGAGCTGTTTTTT.

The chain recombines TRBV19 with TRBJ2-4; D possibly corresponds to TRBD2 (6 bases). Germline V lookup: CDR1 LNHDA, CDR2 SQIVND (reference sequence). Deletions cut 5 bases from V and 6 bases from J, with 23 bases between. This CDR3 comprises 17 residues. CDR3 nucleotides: TGTGCCAGTAGTGGCCCCTCGGTGGGGGGAAAGGGAAACATTCAGTACTTC. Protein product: CASSGPSVGGKGNIQYF.

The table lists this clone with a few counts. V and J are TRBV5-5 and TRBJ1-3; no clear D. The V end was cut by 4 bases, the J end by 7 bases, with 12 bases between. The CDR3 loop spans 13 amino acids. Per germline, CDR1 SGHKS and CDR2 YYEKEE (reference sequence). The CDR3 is CASSPGVDNTIYF. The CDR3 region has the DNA TGTGCCAGCAGCCCGGGAGTCGACAACACCATATATTTT.

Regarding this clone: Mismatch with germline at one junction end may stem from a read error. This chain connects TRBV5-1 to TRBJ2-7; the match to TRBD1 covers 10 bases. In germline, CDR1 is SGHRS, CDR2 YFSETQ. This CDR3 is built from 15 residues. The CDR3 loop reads CAGSLAGTGDYEQYF. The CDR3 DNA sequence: TGCGCCGGCAGCTTGGCCGGGACAGGGGACTACGAGCAGTACTTC. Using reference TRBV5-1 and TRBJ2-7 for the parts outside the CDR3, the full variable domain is KAGVTQTPRYLIKTRGQQVTLSCSPISGHRSVSWYQQTPGQGLQFLFEYFSETQRNKGNFPGRFSGRQFSNSRSEMNVSTLELGDSALYLCAGSLAGTGDYEQYFGPGTRLTVT.

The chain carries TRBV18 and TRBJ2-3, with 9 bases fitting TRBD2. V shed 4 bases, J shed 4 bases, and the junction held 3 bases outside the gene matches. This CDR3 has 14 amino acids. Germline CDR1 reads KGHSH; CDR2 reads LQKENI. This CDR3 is CASSLSSGADTQYF. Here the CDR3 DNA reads TGTGCCAGCTCACTGTCTAGCGGGGCAGATACGCAGTATTTT. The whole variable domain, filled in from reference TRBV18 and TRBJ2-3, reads NAGVMQNPRHLVRRRGQEARLRCSPMKGHSHVYWYRQLPEEGLKFMVYLQKENIIDESGMPKERFSAEFPKEGPSILRIQQVVRGDSAAYFCASSLSSGADTQYFGPGTRLTVL.

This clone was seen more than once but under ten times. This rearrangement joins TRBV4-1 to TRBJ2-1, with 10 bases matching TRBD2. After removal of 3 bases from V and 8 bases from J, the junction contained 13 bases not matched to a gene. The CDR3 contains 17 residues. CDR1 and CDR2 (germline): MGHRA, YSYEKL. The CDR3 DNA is TGCGCCAGCAGCCAGTTACAGCGGGGGGGCTCTAGCCATGAGCAGTTCTTC. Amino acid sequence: CASSQLQRGGSSHEQFF.

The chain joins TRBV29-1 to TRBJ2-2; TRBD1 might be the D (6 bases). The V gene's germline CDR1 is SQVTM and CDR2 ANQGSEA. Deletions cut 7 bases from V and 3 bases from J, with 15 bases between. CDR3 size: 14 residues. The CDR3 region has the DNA TGCAGCGGGCTCCGGGACAAATACACCGGGGAGCTGTTTTTT. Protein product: CSGLRDKYTGELFF.

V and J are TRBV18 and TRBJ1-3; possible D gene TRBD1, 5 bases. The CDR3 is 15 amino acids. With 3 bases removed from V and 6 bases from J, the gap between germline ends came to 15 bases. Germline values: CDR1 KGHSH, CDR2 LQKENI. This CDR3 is CASSPDGQGANTIYF. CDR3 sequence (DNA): TGTGCCAGCTCACCGGACGGGCAGGGCGCAAACACCATATATTTT.

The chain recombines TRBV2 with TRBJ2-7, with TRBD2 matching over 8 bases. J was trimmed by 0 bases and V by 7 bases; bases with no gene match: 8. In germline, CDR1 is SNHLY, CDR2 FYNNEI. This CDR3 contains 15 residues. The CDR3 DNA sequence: TGTGCCAGCAAGGGGGGTAGCGGGACCTCCTACGAGCAGTACTTC. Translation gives CASKGGSGTSYEQYF. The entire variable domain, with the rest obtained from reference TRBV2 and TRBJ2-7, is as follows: EPEVTQTPSHQVTQMGQEVILRCVPISNHLYFYWYRQILGQKVEFLVSFYNNEISEKSEIFDDQFSVERPDGSNFTLKIRSTKLEDSAMYFCASKGGSGTSYEQYFGPGTRLTVT.

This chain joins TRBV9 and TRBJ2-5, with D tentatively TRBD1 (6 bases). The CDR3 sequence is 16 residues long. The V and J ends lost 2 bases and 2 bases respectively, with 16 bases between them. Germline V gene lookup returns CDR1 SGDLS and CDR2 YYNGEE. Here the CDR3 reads CASSVFSTGGQETQYF. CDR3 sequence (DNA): TGTGCCAGCAGCGTGTTTTCGACAGGCGGGCAAGAGACCCAGTACTTC.

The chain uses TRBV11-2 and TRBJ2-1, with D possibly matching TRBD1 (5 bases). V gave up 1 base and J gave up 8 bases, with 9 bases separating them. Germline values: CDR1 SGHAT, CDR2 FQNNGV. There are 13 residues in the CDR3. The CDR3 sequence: CASSLAFRDEQFF. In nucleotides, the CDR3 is TGTGCCAGCAGCTTAGCCTTCAGGGATGAGCAGTTCTTC. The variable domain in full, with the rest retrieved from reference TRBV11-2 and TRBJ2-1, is EAGVAQSPRYKIIEKRQSVAFWCNPISGHATLYWYQQILGQGPKLLIQFQNNGVVDDSQLPKDRFSAERLKGVDSTLKIQPAKLEDSAVYLCASSLAFRDEQFFGPGTRLTVL.

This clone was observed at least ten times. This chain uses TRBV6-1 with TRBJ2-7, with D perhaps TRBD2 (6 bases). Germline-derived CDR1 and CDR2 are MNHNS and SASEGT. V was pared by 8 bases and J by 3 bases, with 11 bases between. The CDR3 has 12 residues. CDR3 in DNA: TGTGCCAGCTACTCCGGGAGCTACGAGCAGTACTTC. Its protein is CASYSGSYEQYF.

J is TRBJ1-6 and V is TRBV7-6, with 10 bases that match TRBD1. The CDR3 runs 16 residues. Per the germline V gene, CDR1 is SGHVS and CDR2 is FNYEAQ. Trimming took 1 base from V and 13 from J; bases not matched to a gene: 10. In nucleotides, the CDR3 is TGTGCCAGCAGCTTAGGGGGTAGCGGACAGGGGGTCCCCCTCCACTTT. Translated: CASSLGGSGQGVPLHF.

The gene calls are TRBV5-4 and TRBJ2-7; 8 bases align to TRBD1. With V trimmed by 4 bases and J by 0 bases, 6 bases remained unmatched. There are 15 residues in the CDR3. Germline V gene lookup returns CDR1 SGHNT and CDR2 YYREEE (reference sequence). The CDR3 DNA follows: TGTGCCAGCAGCCCCAGGGACAGGTTCTCCTACGAGCAGTACTTC. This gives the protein CASSPRDRFSYEQYF. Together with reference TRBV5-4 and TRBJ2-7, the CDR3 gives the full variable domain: ETGVTQSPTHLIKTRGQQVTLRCSSQSGHNTVSWYQQALGQGPQFIFQYYREEENGRGNFPPRFSGLQFPNYSSELNVNALELDDSALYLCASSPRDRFSYEQYFGPGTRLTVT.

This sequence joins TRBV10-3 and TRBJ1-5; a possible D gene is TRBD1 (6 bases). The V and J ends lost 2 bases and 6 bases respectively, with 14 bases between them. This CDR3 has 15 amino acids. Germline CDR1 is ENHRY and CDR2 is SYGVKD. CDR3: CAISEENRVGQPQHF. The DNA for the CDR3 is TGTGCCATCAGTGAGGAGAACAGGGTTGGTCAGCCCCAGCATTTT.

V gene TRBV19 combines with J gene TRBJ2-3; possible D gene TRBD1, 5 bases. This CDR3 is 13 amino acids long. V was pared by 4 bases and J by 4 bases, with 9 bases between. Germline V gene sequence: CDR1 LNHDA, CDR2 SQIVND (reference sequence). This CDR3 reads CASSTQGSDTQYF. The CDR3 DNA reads TGTGCCAGTAGTACCCAGGGCTCAGATACGCAGTATTTT.

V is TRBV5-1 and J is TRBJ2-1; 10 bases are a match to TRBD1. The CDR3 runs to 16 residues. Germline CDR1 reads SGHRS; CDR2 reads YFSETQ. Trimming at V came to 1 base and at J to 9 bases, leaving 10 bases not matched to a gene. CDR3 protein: CASSLTRDRGRSEQFF. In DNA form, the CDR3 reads TGCGCCAGCAGCTTGACCCGGGACAGGGGACGGAGTGAGCAGTTCTTC.

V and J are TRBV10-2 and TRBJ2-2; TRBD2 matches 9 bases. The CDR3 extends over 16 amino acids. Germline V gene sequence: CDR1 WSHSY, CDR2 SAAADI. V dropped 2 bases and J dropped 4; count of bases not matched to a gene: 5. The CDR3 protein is CASSESSGGPTGELFF. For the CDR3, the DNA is TGCGCCAGCAGTGAGAGCAGCGGGGGGCCCACCGGGGAGCTGTTTTTT.

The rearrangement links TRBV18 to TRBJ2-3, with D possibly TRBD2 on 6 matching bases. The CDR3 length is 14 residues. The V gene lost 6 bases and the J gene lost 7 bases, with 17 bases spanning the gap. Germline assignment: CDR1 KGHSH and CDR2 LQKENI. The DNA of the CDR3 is TGTGCCAGCTCCTCGTGGGGGGAAGCAAATACGCAGTATTTT. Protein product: CASSSWGEANTQYF.

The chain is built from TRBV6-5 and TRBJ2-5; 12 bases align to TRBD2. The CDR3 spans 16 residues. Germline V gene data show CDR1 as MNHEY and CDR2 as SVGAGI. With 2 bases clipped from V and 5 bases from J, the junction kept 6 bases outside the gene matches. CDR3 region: CASSYGLAGGSETQYF. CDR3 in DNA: TGTGCCAGCAGTTACGGGCTAGCGGGGGGGAGTGAGACCCAGTACTTC.